This T cell receptor beta chain appears in the sequencing data of a study of T cells in Graves' hyperthyroidism and ophthalmopathy (dated by TCRdb to between 2018 and 2020). As for the study more broadly: Peripheral blood samples were taken at the time of initial diagnosis, prior to any treatment. A discovery cohort of approximately 100 patients, approximately 45 with Graves' ophthalmopathy and under 60 with stable Graves' hyperthyroidism, was used to find distinguishing TCR V-J signatures. Following sampling, methimazole starting at 30 mg daily was given to hyperthyroidism patients, and high-dose intravenous methylprednisolone was given to ophthalmopathy patients. In addition, the study compared T-cell repertoires in thyroid tissue and in blood from a handful of Graves' hyperthyroidism patients. The paper reports TCR Vbeta CDR3 sequencing of approximately 140 peripheral blood samples: under 45 ophthalmopathy, under 85 hyperthyroidism and approximately 17 progressor patients. Whether ophthalmopathy could be predicted prospectively was tested in an independent validation cohort made up of under 20 hyperthyroidism patients plus 17 patients who later progressed to ophthalmopathy. The 100 discovery patients were randomly split 7:3 into training and test sets.

This clonotype was recorded a few times. The antigen this receptor binds is unknown. No qualities accompany the bases; no much larger clone lies one base away. The TCR beta CDR3 regions were amplified from RNA transcripts. For the first round of RT-PCR on the TCR CDR3, the HTBI primer set was used together with the Qiagen OneStep RT-PCR kit. Libraries were constructed in a second round of multiplex PCR, after which size selection and purification were carried out. Paired-end sequencing of the libraries was performed with 100 bp reads on an Illumina HiSeq2000. The study's own analysis went as follows. SOAPnuke was used to process the raw data, throwing out any read that contained adapters or uncalled bases, had a mean Phred below 15, or lacked an exact constant-primer or identifier match. COPE v1.2.5 was used to merge the high-quality paired reads, and each unique nucleotide sequence was defined as a clonotype. Clonotypes were aligned to IMGT TRBV, TRBD and TRBJ reference segments using MiTCR v1.1. The analysis was restricted to V-J combinations with a frequency above 0.0001, which together covered 99% to 99.2% of the repertoires. The TCS score was defined as the ratio of F50 (clonal expansion) to E x V (chaos), calculated using BLOSUM62-based TCRdist between CDR3 peptides within each V-J. Welch's t-statistics and random forest reduced 514 V-J features to 10 to 15, which were used in a naive Bayes classifier (R e1071). TCRdb reanalyzed the raw reads on its own, using fastp at Q25 for trimming and MiXCR for clone calling, and kept in-frame beta chains. Every entry covers one CDR3 protein and lists the most common genes and DNA from its rows. For this entry, the V and J calls and clone size follow TCRdb and not the study's own pipeline. The sample includes about 700,000 distinct CDR3 sequences, with 12% to 15% observed a single time. Together, the top ten hold 10% of the sample.

General findings and caveats noted by the study authors: A 13 V-J signature model separated ophthalmopathy from stable hyperthyroidism, with around 91% sensitivity and 81.08% specificity in cross-validation and 80%/75% in testing. In validation, progression to ophthalmopathy was predicted by the model with approximately 67% sensitivity and 72% to 85% specificity, a median of 6.5 months before onset. Sample size was not statistically predetermined, and blinding of investigators to group allocation was not performed. Blood samples also contained most of the expanded thyroid clonotypes (frequency above 0.001), which suggests that blood repertoires may reflect thyroid immune responses.

Sequences SGHAT (CDR1) and FQNNGV (CDR2) are obtained from the germline V gene. The CDR3 runs 15 amino acids, cysteine and phenylalanine included. CDR3 DNA is the only sequence kept; it has 45 bases, read in frame from the first base. V loses 6 bases at its end and J loses 9 bases; junction bases beyond the gene matches: 10. A patient counted as having stable Graves' hyperthyroidism if no progression to ophthalmopathy occurred over 18 months of follow-up. Hyperthyroidism patients were newly diagnosed, with disease duration under 2 months, and aged 18 to 65 years. Exclusion was applied to patients with uncontrolled infections, other autoimmune diseases, pregnancy or lactation. Diagnoses were established on the basis of clinical symptoms, serum thyroxine and TRAb, thyroid ultrasound, and orbital computed tomography. Ficoll-Paque density gradient centrifugation was used to isolate PBMCs from approximately 10 ml of fresh peripheral blood. Total RNA was extracted using Trizol reagent, and RNA quality was assessed on an Agilent 2100 Bioanalyzer.

The clonotype originates from a woman under 30 with Graves' hyperthyroidism. The sample taken for sequencing was blood. The receptor chain draws on TRBV11-2 and TRBJ2-1, and TRBD2 matches 11 of the central bases. CDR3 reads: CASSKSSGRGREQFF. Read as DNA, the sequence is TGTGCCAGCAGTAAGAGTAGCGGGAGGGGGCGTGAGCAGTTCTTC.